The sample holds a few counts of the clone carrying this TCR beta chain. Its cognate antigen is unknown. This sample stems from a study of beta chain features in type 1 diabetes. About the study: All samples together contributed around 100,000,000 sorted cells for examination. Study-level findings and limits: Healthy donors had naive, central memory and Treg TCRB repertoires that appeared less similar than those seen among patients.

Reverse transcription of all isolated RNA meant that expressed TCRB transcripts were sequenced. Generated by immunoSEQ multiplex PCR, the TCRdb table keeps only in-frame clones and is missing some. There are fewer than 400,000 clones in the sample; roughly 8% occur only once, and under 0.5% lies in the top ten. The collection from each donor was one heparinised blood draw averaging about 110 mL. Naive, central memory, regulatory and stem cell-like memory cells within the CD4+ compartment were sorted using CD45RO/CCR7/CD25/CD127/CD95/CD27. The CDR3 consists of 12 residues. Germline V lookup: CDR1 KGHSH, CDR2 LQKENI. V was cut by 6 bases and J by 4 bases, with 8 bases left in between.

The receptor was derived from a woman aged 18 to 35 in good health. Material for sequencing was central memory CD4+ T cells from blood. This chain uses TRBV18 with TRBJ2-3; D remains ambiguous. The CDR3 coding sequence is TGTGCCAGCTCCCCCTGGGCAGATACGCAGTATTTT. Translation gives CASSPWADTQYF.